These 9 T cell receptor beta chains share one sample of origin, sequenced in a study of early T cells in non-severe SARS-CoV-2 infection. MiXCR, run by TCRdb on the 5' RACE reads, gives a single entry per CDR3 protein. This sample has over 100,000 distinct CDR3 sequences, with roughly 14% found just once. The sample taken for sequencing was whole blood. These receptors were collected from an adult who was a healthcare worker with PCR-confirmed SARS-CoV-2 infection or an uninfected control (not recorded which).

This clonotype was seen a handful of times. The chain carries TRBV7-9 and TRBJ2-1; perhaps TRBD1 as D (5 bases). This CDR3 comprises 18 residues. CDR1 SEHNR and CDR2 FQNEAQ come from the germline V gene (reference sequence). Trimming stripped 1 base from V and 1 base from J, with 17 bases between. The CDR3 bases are TGTGCCAGCAGCTTAGAGGCTCTTAGGGGAAGGTCCTACAATGAGCAGTTCTTC. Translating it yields CASSLEALRGRSYNEQFF. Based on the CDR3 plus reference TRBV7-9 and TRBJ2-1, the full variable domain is DTGVSQNPRHKITKRGQNVTFRCDPISEHNRLYWYRQTLGQGPEFLTYFQNEAQLEKSRLLSDRFSAERPKGSFSTLEIQRTEQGDSAMYLCASSLEALRGRSYNEQFFGPGTRLTVL.

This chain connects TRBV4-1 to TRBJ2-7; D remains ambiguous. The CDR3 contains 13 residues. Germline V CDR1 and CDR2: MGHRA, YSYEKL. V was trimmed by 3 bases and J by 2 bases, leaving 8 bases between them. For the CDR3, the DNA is TGCGCCAGCAGCCATACGAGAACCTACGAGCAGTACTTC. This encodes CASSHTRTYEQYF.

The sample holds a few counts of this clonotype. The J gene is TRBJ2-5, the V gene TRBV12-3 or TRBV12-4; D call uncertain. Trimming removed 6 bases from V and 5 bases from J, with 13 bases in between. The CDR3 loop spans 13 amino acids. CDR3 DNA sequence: TGTGCCAGCAGGAGGAATGCGGCGGAGACCCAGTACTTC. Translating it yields CASRRNAAETQYF.

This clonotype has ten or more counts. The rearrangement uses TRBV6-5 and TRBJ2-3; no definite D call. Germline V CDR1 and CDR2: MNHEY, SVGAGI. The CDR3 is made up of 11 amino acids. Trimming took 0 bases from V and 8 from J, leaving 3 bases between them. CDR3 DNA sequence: TGTGCCAGCAGTTACTCGAGTACGCAGTATTTT. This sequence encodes CASSYSSTQYF.

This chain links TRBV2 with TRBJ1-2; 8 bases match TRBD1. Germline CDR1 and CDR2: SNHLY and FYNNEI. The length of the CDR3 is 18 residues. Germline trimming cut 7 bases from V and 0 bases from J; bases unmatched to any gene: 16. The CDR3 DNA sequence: TGTGCCAGCACCCCACGCCGGGACAGGAGACAATCTAACTATGGCTACACCTTC. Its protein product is CASTPRRDRRQSNYGYTF.

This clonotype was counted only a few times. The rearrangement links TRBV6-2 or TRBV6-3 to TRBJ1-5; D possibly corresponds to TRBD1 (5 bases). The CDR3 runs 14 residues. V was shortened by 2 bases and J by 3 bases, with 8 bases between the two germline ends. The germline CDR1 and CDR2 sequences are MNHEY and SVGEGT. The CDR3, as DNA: TGTGCCAGCAGTTACGGGGGTTACAATCAGCCCCAGCATTTT. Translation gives CASSYGGYNQPQHF.

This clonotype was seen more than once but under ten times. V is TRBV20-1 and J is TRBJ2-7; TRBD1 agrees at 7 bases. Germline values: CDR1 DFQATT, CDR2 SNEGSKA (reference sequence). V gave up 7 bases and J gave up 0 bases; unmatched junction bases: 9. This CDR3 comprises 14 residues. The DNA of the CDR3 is TGCAGTGGTTCGATAGGGACAGTCTCCTACGAGCAGTACTTC. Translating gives CSGSIGTVSYEQYF.

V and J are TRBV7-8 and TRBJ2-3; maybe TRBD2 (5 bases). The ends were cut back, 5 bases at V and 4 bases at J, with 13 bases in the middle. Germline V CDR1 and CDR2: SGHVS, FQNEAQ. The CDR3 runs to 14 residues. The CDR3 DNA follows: TGTGCCAGCAGCCTTAACGCCGGGGCAGATACGCAGTATTTT. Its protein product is CASSLNAGADTQYF.

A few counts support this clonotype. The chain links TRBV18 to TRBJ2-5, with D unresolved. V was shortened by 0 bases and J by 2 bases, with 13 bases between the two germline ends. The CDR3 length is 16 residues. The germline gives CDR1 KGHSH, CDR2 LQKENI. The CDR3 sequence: CASSPPVPSTQETQYF. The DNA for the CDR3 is TGTGCCAGCTCACCACCGGTGCCGAGTACTCAAGAGACCCAGTACTTC.